This T cell receptor beta chain was retrieved from a study of cytomegalovirus exposure and HLA in healthy donors. Turning to the study itself: Previous work identified around 120 million unique TCR beta sequences from about 200 million T cells. General study results and limits: A later analysis linked more than 15,000 TCR beta sequences to HLA alleles at 0.05 false discovery rate.

The PCR made use of 60 Vbeta and 13 Jbeta primers. Sequencing used immunoSEQ multiplex PCR; TCRdb keeps in-frame clones, though not all of them. The data contain about 120,000 clones, around 77% of them singletons. The table lists this clone with a few counts. Its matching antigen is unknown. V lost 0 bases and J lost 5, with 11 bases in between. Germline lookup yields CDR1 SGHNT and CDR2 YYREEE (reference sequence). The CDR3 has 14 residues. The sample comprised PBMCs. The V call is TRBV5-4, the J call TRBJ1-1; tentatively, D is TRBD1 (5 bases). This receptor was identified in a human donor in good health. The CDR3 DNA follows: TGTGCCAGCAGCTTGGGACAGACTAGGACTGAAGCTTTCTTT. It encodes CASSLGQTRTEAFF.